There are a few counts of the clone carrying this T cell receptor beta chain. TCRdb's table, derived via immunoSEQ multiplex PCR, lists solely in-frame clones and lacks some. The sample carries some 150,000 clones, roughly four fifths recorded once. This entry belongs to a study of blood T cell repertoires in COVID-19. The TCR sequence derives from a human donor with acute or convalescent COVID-19. The donor label of this sample is uncertain. The source material was peripheral blood.

The CDR3 reads CASSHGQGGNTIYF. The CDR3 DNA sequence: TGCGCCAGCAGCCACGGACAGGGGGGAAACACCATATATTTT. The J gene is TRBJ1-3, the V gene TRBV5-1; 9 nucleotides line up with TRBD1. With 4 bases clipped from V and 4 bases from J, the junction kept 3 bases outside the gene matches. Germline lookup yields CDR1 SGHRS and CDR2 YFSETQ. This CDR3 has 14 residues.